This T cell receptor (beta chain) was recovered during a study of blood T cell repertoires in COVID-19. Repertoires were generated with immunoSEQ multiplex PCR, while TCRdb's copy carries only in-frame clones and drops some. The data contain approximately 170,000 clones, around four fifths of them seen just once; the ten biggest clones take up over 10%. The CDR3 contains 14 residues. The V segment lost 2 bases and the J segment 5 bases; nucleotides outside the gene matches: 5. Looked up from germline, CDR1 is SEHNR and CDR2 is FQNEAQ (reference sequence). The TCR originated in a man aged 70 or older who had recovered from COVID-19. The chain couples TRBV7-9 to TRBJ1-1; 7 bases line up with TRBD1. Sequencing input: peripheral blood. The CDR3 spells CASSLQGEFTEAFF. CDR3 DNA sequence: TGTGCCAGCAGCTTACAGGGGGAATTTACTGAAGCTTTCTTT.